This T cell receptor beta chain came from a study of human T cells and chemical hapten exposure (dated by TCRdb to the early 2020s). A note on the overall study: For sensitization, 2% DPC in acetone was applied to a 2 cm by 2 cm area of upper inner arm skin. Twenty-nine alopecia patients gave blood for TCR sequencing at one to four time points (pre-sensitization, 2, 6 and 24 weeks). Throughout the study period of around 25 weeks, patients also received therapeutic DPC doses to the scalp every week. Patch testing was done on the upper back using Finn chambers containing 0.01% DPC, and results were scored after 6 days according to International Contact Dermatitis Research Group standards. Most of the patients in the cohort were female, and the cohort covered alopecia areata with under or over 50% scalp involvement, alopecia totalis and alopecia universalis. Blood was sampled from patients pre-sensitization (week 0) and at 2, 6 and about 24 weeks after DPC sensitization. Libraries were pooled for sequencing, and per-sample TCR yields varied mainly because of small differences in library volumes within the pool. The study tracked peripheral blood TCR repertoire changes in vivo during primary and secondary sensitization to the hapten diphenylcyclopropenone (DPC) in alopecia patients.

CDR1 and CDR2 are drawn from the germline V gene (reference sequence): LNHDA, SQIVND. V is cut back by 5 bases and J by 6 bases, with 5 bases in the junction unmatched. CDR3 length: 13 amino acids, cysteine to phenylalanine. Only the CDR3 part of the read is kept: 39 bases, read in frame from the first base. The library came from RACE. The sequencing machine was a NextSeq 500. Library preparation attached unique molecular identifiers to individual cDNA molecules for quantitative, reproducible TCR counting. Each blood RNA sample was used to sequence both TCR alpha and TCR beta chains. On the study's bioinformatics: The median number of TCRs per sample was around 96,000, ranging from 23,224 to 690,600. The Decombinator software suite was used to annotate V, J and CDR3 in the TCR reads. Every sample was subsampled to the same number of TCRs (28,000) for the PS versus PT1 abundance plots. Expanded TCRs were defined as absent before sensitization and observed at least eight times at the 2-week time point. TCRdb trimmed public reads at Q25 via fastp, called clones via MiXCR and kept in-frame beta chains. Entries are consolidated by CDR3 protein sequence, retaining the most common genes and DNA. What appears here as the V and J calls and clone size reflects TCRdb's work, not the paper's. Across this sample there are 180,000 or so distinct CDR3 sequences, with roughly 15% seen only once. Around 1.7% of the sample is in the top ten clones.

Results the study describes overall, beyond this receptor: Compared with pre-sensitization or healthy control sets, expanded TCRs formed significantly more large CDR3 similarity clusters, which is consistent with antigen-driven responses. After repeated subsampling, changes were observed in the strength of the expansion versus patch-test correlation and in the threshold at which the correlation became significant. Patch test score correlated positively with the number of PT1 expanded TCRs, reaching significance at thresholds 8, 16 and 32 but not at 4. All patients had alopecia, a presumed autoimmune disease, so their immune response might differ from that of healthy individuals. The number of TCRs above 1 in 1000 frequency did not change with DPC sensitization; there was no evidence of global repertoire structure alterations.

A remark on this clonotype: Which antigen it targets is not known. No much larger clone exists at a distance of one base, and base qualities are not known.

According to the study, the label for this sample's time point signals: patch test 1, 2 weeks after DPC sensitization. Reading the label with the study, this specimen's treatment or condition is: therapeutic diphenylcyclopropenone sensitization with weekly scalp DPC. At every patch-test visit, the blood draw took place before the patch test was put on. To be eligible, patients had to be aged 18 to 70, diagnosed with alopecia and judged suitable for DPC therapy, while pregnant patients were excluded. Total RNA was extracted from unfractionated whole blood that had been collected in Tempus Blood RNA tubes.

Sequencing was performed on whole blood, taken in connection with sensitization to the hapten diphenylcyclopropenone (DPC). The chain was built from TRBV19 and TRBJ1-2, with 8 bases matching TRBD1. This receptor was taken from a young woman with alopecia areata. Some clones in this sample may be carry-over from other donors' samples. CDR3 reads: CASSAGTGHGYTF. The nucleotide sequence reads as follows: TGTGCCAGTAGTGCCGGGACAGGTCATGGCTACACCTTC. Supplemented by the reference TRBV19 and TRBJ1-2 proteins around the CDR3, the complete variable domain is DGGITQSPKYLFRKEGQNVTLSCEQNLNHDAMYWYRQDPGQGLRLIYYSQIVNDFQKGDIAEGYSVSREKKESFPLTVTSAQKNPTAFYLCASSAGTGHGYTFGSGTRLTVV.